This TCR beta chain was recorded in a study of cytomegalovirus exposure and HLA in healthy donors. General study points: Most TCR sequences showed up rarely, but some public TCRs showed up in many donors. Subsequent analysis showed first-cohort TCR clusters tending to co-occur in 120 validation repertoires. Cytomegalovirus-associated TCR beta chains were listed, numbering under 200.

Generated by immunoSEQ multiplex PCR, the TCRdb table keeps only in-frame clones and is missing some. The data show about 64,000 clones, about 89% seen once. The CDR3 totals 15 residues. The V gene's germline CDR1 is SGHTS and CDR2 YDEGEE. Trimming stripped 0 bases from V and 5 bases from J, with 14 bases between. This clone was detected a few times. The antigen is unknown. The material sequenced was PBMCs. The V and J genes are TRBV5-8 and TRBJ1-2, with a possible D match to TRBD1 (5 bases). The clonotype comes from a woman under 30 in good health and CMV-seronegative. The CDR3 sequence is CASSLVGAALYGYTF. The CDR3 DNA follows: TGTGCCAGCAGCTTGGTAGGGGCAGCCTTATATGGCTACACCTTC. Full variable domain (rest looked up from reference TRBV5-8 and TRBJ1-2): EAGVTQSPTHLIKTRGQQATLRCSPISGHTSVYWYQQALGLGLQFLLWYDEGEERNRGNFPPRFSGRQFPNYSSELNVNALELEDSALYLCASSLVGAALYGYTFGSGTRLTVV.